This note documents a single TCR beta chain sequence. Its antigen remains unknown. These data come from a study of T cell responses to AZD1222 COVID-19 vaccine. For the study at large: The analysis combined second doses at about 4 or about 12 weeks.

Sequenced by immunoSEQ multiplex PCR; TCRdb stores in-frame clones only, minus some. The sample lists 150,000 to 200,000 clones, 85% to 95% occurring once. The CDR3 spans 14 residues. The germline CDR1 and CDR2 sequences are SGHVS and FNYEAQ. Trimming at V came to 5 bases and at J to 2 bases, leaving 5 bases not matched to a gene. Study-wide results and caveats: Unmutated variant regions are reportedly the target of nearly half of TCRs that are spike-specific. Dominant at 160-218 and 743-854, vaccine-associated CD4 TCRs also spanned spike. At baseline, seropositivity was found in only a handful of AZD1222 recipients.

This sequence originates from an adult in good health. The sample in question was peripheral blood, obtained on day 0 of AZD1222 vaccination. The V call is TRBV7-6, the J call TRBJ2-7; 8 bases map to TRBD1. As DNA, the CDR3 is TGTGCCAGCAGCAGTGGACAGGGTGCCTACGAGCAGTACTTC. Amino acids: CASSSGQGAYEQYF. Supplemented by reference TRBV7-6 and TRBJ2-7, the full variable domain reads GAGVSQSPRYKVTKRGQDVALRCDPISGHVSLYWYRQALGQGPEFLTYFNYEAQQDKSGLPNDRFSAERPEGSISTLTIQRTEQRDSAMYRCASSSGQGAYEQYFGPGTRLTVT.